The clone carrying this T cell receptor beta chain was picked up many times. The source of the sample is a study of T cells of healthy individuals. Trimming took off 0 bases at V and 5 bases at J, with 11 bases between the two ends. Germline lookup yields CDR1 SGHKS and CDR2 YYEKEE (reference sequence). CDR3 length equals 15 residues. TCRdb passed the 5' RACE reads through MiXCR, listing each CDR3 protein once. The sample shows fewer than 70,000 distinct CDR3 sequences, roughly 14% of them seen only once. The chain carries TRBV5-5 and TRBJ2-2; D may be TRBD1 (5 bases). The clonotype was recovered from a human donor in good health. CDR3 sequence reads: CASSLGGAKTGELFF. The CDR3 DNA follows: TGTGCCAGCAGCTTGGGGGGCGCTAAGACCGGGGAGCTGTTTTTT.